What follows describes a single TCR beta chain. Its antigen remains undetermined. No base quality values were provided; no much bigger clone lies one nucleotide off. These data belong to a study of blood T cells in healthy people across ages (dated by TCRdb to between 2015 and 2017). In terms of the full investigation: In model experiments, template switching captured roughly one uniquely barcoded TCR beta cDNA molecule for every two T cells. The donors were split into four age groups: young (average around 15 years), middle-aged (39), aged (more than 60) and long-lived (roughly 86). The study analyzed two additional independent replicas of 1 million unique cDNA reads from the same blood draw for two donors, one aged 18 to 30 and one aged 80 or older. To avoid experimental bias, donors of different ages were spread randomly across the sequencing lanes. Age-related changes in TCR beta repertoire diversity were measured in the study by deep sequencing normalized with unique cDNA molecular identifiers. Study-wide findings and limitations: Because the CMV infection status of the donors was unknown, age-related changes in expanded clonotypes may potentially have been confounded. As age increased, observed TCR beta diversity per million T cells dropped in a roughly linear way, and a significant reduction was already evident by age about 40. A strong correlation was found between observed TCR beta diversity and the percentage of naive T cells measured by flow cytometry. The long-lived group showed more naive CD4+ T cells, fewer expanded clones and increased TCR diversity than the aged group, suggesting age selection. Estimates of total diversity based on one million sequenced T cells were regarded as lower bounds and as underestimates. Conclusive comparison of naive and antigen-experienced compartments was prevented by the profiling of bulk unsorted PBMCs.

Library method: 5' RACE. Sequencing instrument: Illumina HiSeq 2500. A second roughly 6 to 11 cycle PCR used a sample-barcoded 5' primer and a J-beta primer mix. A unique molecular identifier was introduced onto each TCR beta cDNA molecule by a template-switch 5' adaptor carrying 12 random nucleotides. Each sample yielded at least 2.5 million CDR3-containing paired-end reads. First-strand cDNA was synthesized from all RNA with the Mint cDNA synthesis kit, primed by a TRBC-specific oligonucleotide. Following uracil-DNA glycosylase treatment, a first 18-cycle PCR with universal primers M1SS and BC2_uni_R was performed on all cDNA. Per the authors' processing: For normalization, 1 million high-quality reads were randomly selected from each sample, with every read carrying a distinct molecular identifier. Instead of being binned into consensus sequences, reads that shared molecular identifiers were thrown out. CDR3 identification, clonotype clustering and error correction used MiTCR with a Q25 quality threshold and the strictest error-elimination algorithm. A nonparametric unseen species model with Euler transformation was used to estimate a lower bound on total TCR beta diversity. TCRdb took the public reads, trimmed them with fastp at Q25, ran MiXCR for clone calling and kept in-frame beta chains. Identical CDR3 protein sequences are pooled into one entry, listed with their most common genes and DNA. What appears here as the V and J calls and clone size reflects TCRdb's work, not the paper's. The sample records 650,000 to 800,000 distinct CDR3 sequences, approximately 52% of which are singletons. Roughly 14% of the sample lies in the top ten.

The CDR3 spans 15 residues, from the cysteine through the phenylalanine. Of all the DNA, just the CDR3 is kept, 45 bases in frame from base 1. Taken from the germline V gene, the CDR1 and CDR2 loops are SGHRS and YFSETQ. V ends up 0 bases short and J 3 bases short, with an unmatched junction base count of 2. The 39 donors, aged about 6 to 100 years, were systemically healthy Caucasian individuals from Russia. Each donor gave 8 to 10 milliliters of peripheral blood, collected into EDTA-treated Vacutainer tubes. Ficoll-Paque density-gradient centrifugation was used to isolate PBMCs, with at least 6.5 million obtained per sample. Trizol reagent was used to extract total RNA from the PBMCs, yielding at least 6 micrograms per sample. The percentages of naive CD45RAhigh/CD27high T cells were determined by flow cytometry on a PBMC aliquot from every donor.

Specimen: blood. This chain is built from TRBV5-1 and TRBJ2-5; 10 central bases correspond to TRBD2. The receptor was isolated from a woman older than 75 in good health. CDR3 region: CASSLVLAGEETQYF. The sequence in DNA is TGCGCCAGCAGCTTGGTTCTAGCGGGGGAAGAGACCCAGTACTTC.